Described below is a single T cell receptor beta chain sequence and its context. A J-beta primer mix and a sample-barcoded 5' primer were used in a second PCR of roughly 7 to 12 cycles. Each CDR3 protein gets one entry after TCRdb re-called the 5' RACE reads with MiXCR. The sample consists of roughly 1.6 million distinct CDR3 sequences, about 35% of them appearing once. The CDR3 loop spans 10 amino acids. These data are taken from a study of blood T cells in healthy people across ages. The receptor's source is a woman in her twenties or thirties in good health. V is TRBV21-1 and J is TRBJ2-7. TRBV21-1 is deemed a pseudogene. The source material was blood. CDR3 in amino acids: CASRWHEQYF. CDR3 nucleotide sequence: TGTGCCAGCAGGTGGCACGAGCAGTACTTC.